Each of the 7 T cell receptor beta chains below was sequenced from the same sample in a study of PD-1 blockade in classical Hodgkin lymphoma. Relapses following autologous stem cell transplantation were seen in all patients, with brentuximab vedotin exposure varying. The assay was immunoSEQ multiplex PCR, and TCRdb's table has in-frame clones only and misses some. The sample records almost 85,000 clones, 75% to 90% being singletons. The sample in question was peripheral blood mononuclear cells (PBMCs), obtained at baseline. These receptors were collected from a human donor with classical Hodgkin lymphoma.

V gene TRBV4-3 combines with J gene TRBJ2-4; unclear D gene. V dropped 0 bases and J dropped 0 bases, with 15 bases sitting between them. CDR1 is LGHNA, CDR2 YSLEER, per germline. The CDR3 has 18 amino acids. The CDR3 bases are TGCGCCAGCAGCCAAGAGCTCGCAGCCGATCTAGCCAAAAACATTCAGTACTTC. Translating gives CASSQELAADLAKNIQYF.

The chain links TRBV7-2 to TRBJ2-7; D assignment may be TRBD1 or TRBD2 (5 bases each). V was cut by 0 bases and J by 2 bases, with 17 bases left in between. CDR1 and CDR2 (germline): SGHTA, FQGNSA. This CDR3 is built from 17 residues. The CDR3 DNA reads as TGTGCCAGCAGCTTAGCCGGGACCTGGCAGGGTACCTACGAGCAGTACTTC. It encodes CASSLAGTWQGTYEQYF.

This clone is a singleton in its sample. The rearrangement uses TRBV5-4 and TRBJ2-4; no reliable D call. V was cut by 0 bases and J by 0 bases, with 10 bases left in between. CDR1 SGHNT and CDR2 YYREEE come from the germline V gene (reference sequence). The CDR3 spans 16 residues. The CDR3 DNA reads TGTGCCAGCAGCTTGGGAGGACCACTAGCCAAAAACATTCAGTACTTC. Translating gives CASSLGGPLAKNIQYF.

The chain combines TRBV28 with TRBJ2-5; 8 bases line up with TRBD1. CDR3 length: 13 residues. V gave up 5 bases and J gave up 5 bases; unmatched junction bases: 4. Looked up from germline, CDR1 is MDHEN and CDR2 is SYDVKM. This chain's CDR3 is CASSDRGYETQYF. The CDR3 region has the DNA TGTGCCAGCAGTGACAGGGGATACGAGACCCAGTACTTC.

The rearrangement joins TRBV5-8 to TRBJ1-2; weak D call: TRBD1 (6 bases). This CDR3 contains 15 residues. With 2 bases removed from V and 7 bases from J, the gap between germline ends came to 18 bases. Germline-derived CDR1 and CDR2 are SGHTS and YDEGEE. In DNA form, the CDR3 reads TGTGCCAGCAGCTTCTGGGGGCGGCGTTCGAGTGGCTACACCTTC. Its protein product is CASSFWGRRSSGYTF. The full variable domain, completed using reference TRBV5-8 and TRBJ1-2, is EAGVTQSPTHLIKTRGQQATLRCSPISGHTSVYWYQQALGLGLQFLLWYDEGEERNRGNFPPRFSGRQFPNYSSELNVNALELEDSALYLCASSFWGRRSSGYTFGSGTRLTVV.

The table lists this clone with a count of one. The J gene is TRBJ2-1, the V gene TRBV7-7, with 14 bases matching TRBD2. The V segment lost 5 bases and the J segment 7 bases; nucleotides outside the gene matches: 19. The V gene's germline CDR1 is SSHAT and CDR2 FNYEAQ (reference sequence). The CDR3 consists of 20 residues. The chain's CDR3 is CASSQKETSGRAPPRNEQFF. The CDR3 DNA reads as TGTGCCAGCAGCCAAAAAGAGACTAGCGGGAGGGCCCCCCCAAGGAATGAGCAGTTCTTC.

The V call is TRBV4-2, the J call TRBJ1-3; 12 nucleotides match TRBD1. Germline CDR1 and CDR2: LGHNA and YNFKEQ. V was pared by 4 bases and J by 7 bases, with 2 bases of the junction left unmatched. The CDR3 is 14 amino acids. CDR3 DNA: TGTGCCAGCAGCCCGGGACAGGGGGCTAACACCATATATTTT. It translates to CASSPGQGANTIYF.